A single sample gave rise to the 8 T cell receptor beta chains below, sequenced in a study of blood T cell repertoires in COVID-19. Generated by immunoSEQ multiplex PCR, the TCRdb table keeps only in-frame clones and is missing some. The sample contains around 69,000 clones, roughly 84% of which appear only once. The sequenced sample consisted of peripheral blood. The receptor source for this set is a man aged 50-59 years with active COVID-19.

In its sample, this clone was seen a few times. This chain uses TRBV7-6 with TRBJ2-1; 11 nucleotides align to TRBD2. Per the germline V gene, CDR1 is SGHVS and CDR2 is FNYEAQ. The ends lost 1 base at V and 1 base at J; junction bases unmatched: 6. The CDR3 has 18 amino acids. CDR3 protein: CASSLVPLAGGSYNEQFF. The CDR3 bases are TGTGCCAGCAGCTTAGTCCCGCTAGCGGGGGGATCCTACAATGAGCAGTTCTTC.

The gene calls are TRBV27 and TRBJ1-2; D gene ambiguous. The CDR3 runs 14 residues. The V gene lost 0 bases and the J gene lost 4 bases, with 9 bases spanning the gap. Looked up from germline, CDR1 is MNHEY and CDR2 is SMNVEV (reference sequence). CDR3 DNA sequence: TGTGCCAGCAGTTTATCTCCCTCAGTCTATGGCTACACCTTC. Residues: CASSLSPSVYGYTF.

The chain links TRBV6-6 to TRBJ2-5; D remains unclear. Germline CDR1 and CDR2: MNHNY and SVGAGI (reference sequence). Trimming shortened V by 10 bases and J by 7 bases, and 13 bases separated the two germline ends. The CDR3 has 11 residues. CDR3 bases: TGTGCCACCCAAACCCCGGGGACCCAGTACTTC. Protein sequence: CATQTPGTQYF.

This CDR3 reads CSAGGPGGQPQHF. CDR3 nucleotides: TGCAGTGCTGGTGGGCCAGGGGGACAGCCCCAGCATTTT. The chain couples TRBV20-1 to TRBJ1-5, with 7 bases identical to TRBD1. V dropped 5 bases and J dropped 7; count of bases not matched to a gene: 8. The CDR3 is 13 amino acids. Germline lookup yields CDR1 DFQATT and CDR2 SNEGSKA (reference sequence).

This clone was seen a handful of times. Distinct nucleotide sequences in the sample also encode this CDR3. The CDR3 here is CASRLAGVNNEQFF. The CDR3 region has the DNA TGTGCCAGCCGACTAGCGGGAGTGAACAATGAGCAGTTCTTC. The chain couples TRBV19 to TRBJ2-1, with TRBD2 matching over 12 bases. The CDR3 totals 14 residues. The ends lost 9 bases at V and 5 bases at J; junction bases unmatched: 5. The V gene's germline CDR1 is LNHDA and CDR2 SQIVND (reference sequence).

The V call is TRBV23-1, the J call TRBJ2-7; D might be TRBD1 (6 bases). TRBV23-1 is designated an ORF whose function remains uncertain. Trimming removed 4 bases at V and 4 bases at J, with 17 bases between. The CDR3 has 15 residues. DNA for the CDR3: TGCGCCAGCAGTCTCGCCCCAGGGGACCTTTACGAGCAGTACTTC. This encodes CASSLAPGDLYEQYF.

The chain carries TRBV7-9 and TRBJ2-3; D possibly corresponds to TRBD2 (6 bases). CDR1 is SEHNR, CDR2 FQNEAQ, per germline (reference sequence). V was shortened by 4 bases and J by 2 bases, with 13 bases between the two germline ends. The CDR3 has 15 residues. This chain's CDR3 is CASSSRDFHTDTQYF. DNA for the CDR3: TGTGCCAGCAGCTCCCGGGACTTCCACACAGATACGCAGTATTTT. The full variable domain, its missing parts supplied by reference TRBV7-9 and TRBJ2-3, is DTGVSQNPRHKITKRGQNVTFRCDPISEHNRLYWYRQTLGQGPEFLTYFQNEAQLEKSRLLSDRFSAERPKGSFSTLEIQRTEQGDSAMYLCASSSRDFHTDTQYFGPGTRLTVL.

The V gene is TRBV6-5, the J gene TRBJ1-5; D is perhaps TRBD1 (6 bases). This CDR3 is built from 13 residues. Germline CDR1 and CDR2: MNHEY and SVGAGI. The V end was cut by 7 bases, the J end by 6 bases, with 13 bases between. The CDR3 spells CASNRGFGQPQHF. The CDR3 bases are TGTGCCAGCAATAGGGGGTTCGGTCAGCCCCAGCATTTT.